The text below deals with one TCR beta chain. The data belong to a study of shared clonotypes between healthy human individuals. CDR3 length: 15 amino acids. With 3 bases removed from V and 7 bases from J, the gap between germline ends came to 17 bases. Germline V CDR1 and CDR2: SGHDT, YYEEEE. Sequencing used immunoSEQ multiplex PCR; TCRdb keeps in-frame clones, though not all of them. The table shows under 200,000 clones, with about 93% occurring only once. This TCR came from a woman aged 30 to 39 in good health. This chain links TRBV5-6 with TRBJ2-1; unclear D gene. The sequencing sample was made of naive CD4+ T cells sorted from blood. Subset meaning: CD45RA+ positively selected. In nucleotides, the CDR3 is TGTGCCAGCAGCTGGAGACTGGGCCCGTGGAATGAGCAGTTCTTC. Its translation is CASSWRLGPWNEQFF.